These 2 T cell receptor beta chains came from one sample sequenced in a study of blood T cells in healthy people across ages. A J-beta primer mix and a sample-barcoded 5' primer were used in a second PCR of roughly 7 to 12 cycles. TCRdb re-called the 5' RACE reads through MiXCR, storing one row per CDR3 protein. This sample yields around 870,000 distinct CDR3 sequences, of which 29% are seen a single time; approximately 15% belongs to the top ten. Source material: blood. These receptors came from a woman of 80 years or more in good health.

V gene TRBV10-1 combines with J gene TRBJ2-1; D gene ambiguous. The CDR3 runs 15 residues. The germline CDR1 and CDR2 sequences are WNHNN and SYGVQD (reference sequence). Trimming pared 0 bases from V and 16 bases from J, leaving 22 bases between. Here the CDR3 reads CASSESRIAGETRFF. In DNA, the CDR3 is TGCGCCAGCAGTGAGTCCAGGATAGCCGGAGAGACCCGTTTCTTC.

This clonotype came up a few times. This chain uses TRBV7-2 with TRBJ1-4; D is uncertain. Trimming pared 2 bases from V and 7 bases from J, leaving 14 bases between. The CDR3 length is 15 residues. The germline CDR1 and CDR2 sequences are SGHTA and FQGNSA. The CDR3 nucleotides are TGTGCCAGCAGCTTATTGGGCTCTCTTGGTGAAAAACTGTTTTTT. Amino acid sequence: CASSLLGSLGEKLFF.